This paragraph reports one TCR beta chain. The sample comes from a study of T cell responses to AZD1222 COVID-19 vaccine. This CDR3 contains 14 residues. V gave up 5 bases and J gave up 4 bases; unmatched junction bases: 7. Germline V gives CDR1 PRHDT, CDR2 FYEKMQ (reference sequence). Some clones are missing from TCRdb's copy, which holds only in-frame ones; the method was immunoSEQ multiplex PCR. Here the sample spans about 150,000 clones, approximately 89% being singletons. This receptor was identified in an adult in good health. The starting material was peripheral blood, obtained on day 0 of AZD1222 vaccination. The genes are TRBV13 and TRBJ1-2; 7 bases are shared with TRBD1. CDR3 nucleotides: TGTGCCAGCAGCCTCAGACAGGGCCCCTATGGCTACACCTTC. This translates into CASSLRQGPYGYTF. Full variable domain (outside the CDR3, taken from reference TRBV13 and TRBJ1-2): AAGVIQSPRHLIKEKRETATLKCYPIPRHDTVYWYQQGPGQDPQFLISFYEKMQSDKGSIPDRFSAQQFSDYHSELNMSSLELGDSALYFCASSLRQGPYGYTFGSGTRLTVV.